This entry lists 16 T cell receptor beta chains sequenced from one sample in a study of blood T cells in healthy people across ages. Primed by a sample-barcoded 5' primer and a J-beta primer mix, a second PCR proceeded for about 6 to 11 cycles. MiXCR, applied by TCRdb to the 5' RACE reads, yields one record per CDR3 protein. There are roughly 2 million distinct CDR3 sequences in the sample; 40% to 55% occur only once, and 2.1% lies in the top ten. The sample was blood. All receptors come from a woman aged 40 to 50 in good health.

J is TRBJ2-3 and V is TRBV27; 7 bases fit TRBD2. Looked up from germline, CDR1 is MNHEY and CDR2 is SMNVEV (reference sequence). Losses at the gene ends were 4 bases for V and 0 bases for J; bases not matched to a gene: 4. This CDR3 has 15 residues. CDR3 amino acids: CASSCMGGSTDTQYF. CDR3 coding DNA: TGTGCCAGCAGTTGTATGGGGGGGAGCACAGATACGCAGTATTTT.

This chain connects TRBV19 to TRBJ2-1, with 7 bases aligning to TRBD2. The CDR3 covers 13 residues. Trimming cost V 11 bases and J 4 bases; bases outside gene matches: 8. Per germline, CDR1 LNHDA and CDR2 SQIVND (reference sequence). The chain's CDR3 is CAASLGLYNEQFF. The CDR3 region has the DNA TGTGCCGCGTCGCTGGGACTATACAATGAGCAGTTCTTC.

The chain has TRBV27 and TRBJ1-2; D is unresolved. V was shortened by 2 bases and J by 2 bases, with 6 bases between the two germline ends. Germline V gives CDR1 MNHEY, CDR2 SMNVEV (reference sequence). The CDR3 covers 13 residues. In nucleotides, the CDR3 is TGTGCCAGCAGTTTACAGCAAAACTATGGCTACACCTTC. Its translation is CASSLQQNYGYTF.

As for this clonotype: One junction end disagrees with the germline gene, perhaps due to a read error. The rearrangement links TRBV7-2 to TRBJ2-1, with TRBD1 identical over 7 bases. CDR1 and CDR2 (germline): SGHTA, FQGNSA. The CDR3 runs 16 residues. This CDR3 reads CASSFRTGGSYNKQFF. The CDR3 DNA follows: TGTGCCAGCAGCTTCAGGACAGGAGGATCCTACAATAAGCAGTTCTTC.

V and J are TRBV7-2 and TRBJ2-1, with D possibly matching TRBD2 (6 bases). V was cut by 5 bases and J by 12 bases, with 26 bases left in between. This CDR3 contains 16 residues. Germline CDR1 is SGHTA and CDR2 is FQGNSA. CDR3 DNA sequence: TGTGCCAGCAGCCCCGAAAGCGGGCGGGGCAACCGGAGGCAGTTCTTC. It translates to CASSPESGRGNRRQFF. Full variable domain (outside the CDR3, taken from reference TRBV7-2 and TRBJ2-1): GAGVSQSPSNKVTEKGKDVELRCDPISGHTALYWYRQSLGQGLEFLIYFQGNSAPDKSGLPSDRFSAERTGGSVSTLTIQRTQQEDSAVYLCASSPESGRGNRRQFFGPGTRLTVL.

This clonotype was observed a handful of times. This chain joins TRBV28 and TRBJ2-7, with 10 bases aligning to TRBD1. CDR3 size: 17 residues. V shed 5 bases and J 1 base; nucleotides not matched to a gene: 11. Germline V gene data show CDR1 as MDHEN and CDR2 as SYDVKM. In DNA form, the CDR3 reads TGTGCCAGCAGTCCGGCCGGGACAGGGGTCCTATCCTACGAGCAGTACTTC. This encodes CASSPAGTGVLSYEQYF. The variable domain in full, with the rest retrieved from reference TRBV28 and TRBJ2-7, is DVKVTQSSRYLVKRTGEKVFLECVQDMDHENMFWYRQDPGLGLRLIYFSYDVKMKEKGDIPEGYSVSREKKERFSLILESASTNQTSMYLCASSPAGTGVLSYEQYFGPGTRLTVT.

As concerns this clonotype: One junction end disagrees with the germline gene, perhaps due to a read error. This chain joins TRBV7-2 and TRBJ1-2, with unresolved D. The CDR3 is 15 amino acids. Germline V gives CDR1 SGHTA, CDR2 FQGNSA. This CDR3 is CARSLTQRSNYGYTF. In DNA form, the CDR3 reads TGTGCCAGAAGCTTAACGCAGAGATCCAACTATGGCTACACCTTC.

The chain is built from TRBV6-2 or TRBV6-3 and TRBJ2-5; no clear D. The CDR3 loop spans 13 amino acids. Germline lookup yields CDR1 MNHEY and CDR2 SVGEGT. V lost 7 bases and J 2 bases, leaving 11 bases between the germline ends. Here the CDR3 reads CASNLPQQETQYF. The CDR3 DNA reads as TGTGCCAGCAATCTTCCACAGCAAGAGACCCAGTACTTC.

The V and J genes are TRBV9 and TRBJ1-2; maybe TRBD1 (6 bases). This CDR3 has 14 residues. V lost 6 bases and J 3 bases, leaving 15 bases between the germline ends. The germline CDR1 and CDR2 sequences are SGDLS and YYNGEE. CDR3 sequence: CASIPDRADYGYTF. The CDR3 bases are TGTGCCAGCATCCCGGACAGAGCAGACTATGGCTACACCTTC.

The chain couples TRBV18 to TRBJ2-1; 8 bases match TRBD2. The junction had 11 bases not matched to a gene; V was cut back by 1 base and J by 12 bases. Germline CDR1 and CDR2: KGHSH and LQKENI. This CDR3 spans 15 amino acids. The CDR3 region is CASSPRLALGDVQFF. The CDR3 DNA is TGTGCCAGCTCACCACGACTAGCGTTGGGCGATGTGCAGTTCTTC. Together with reference TRBV18 and TRBJ2-1, the CDR3 gives the full variable domain: NAGVMQNPRHLVRRRGQEARLRCSPMKGHSHVYWYRQLPEEGLKFMVYLQKENIIDESGMPKERFSAEFPKEGPSILRIQQVVRGDSAAYFCASSPRLALGDVQFFGPGTRLTVL.

This clonotype was detected only once. Its ends do not fully match the called genes, so a read error is possible. J is TRBJ2-1 and V is TRBV6-2 or TRBV6-3, with TRBD2 as a possible D gene (5 bases). Germline-derived CDR1 and CDR2 are MNHEY and SVGEGT. CDR3 length: 13 residues. CDR3 in DNA: TGTGCCAGCAGTAAAGGGCTAGCTAATGAGCGGTTCTTC. This gives the protein CASSKGLANERFF.

Note on this clonotype: A read error may explain this, as a much larger clone is one base away. The chain is built from TRBV7-2 and TRBJ2-1, with a weak D call TRBD2 (7 bases). The CDR3 has 15 amino acids. In germline, CDR1 is SGHTA, CDR2 FQGNSA. The V gene lost 1 base and the J gene lost 13 bases, with 20 bases spanning the gap. CDR3 region: CASSLGVGGPETQFF. DNA for the CDR3: TGTGCCAGCAGCTTAGGTGTCGGGGGGCCAGAGACCCAGTTCTTC.

V gene TRBV29-1 combines with J gene TRBJ2-7; D perhaps matches TRBD1 (6 bases). The germline CDR1 and CDR2 sequences are SQVTM and ANQGSEA. The CDR3 extends over 13 amino acids. V shed 2 bases and J shed 2 bases, with 10 bases lying between them. The CDR3 reads CSVEMDSPYEQYF. For the CDR3, the DNA is TGCAGCGTTGAAATGGACAGCCCCTACGAGCAGTACTTC.

The CDR3 protein is CSARAGAAYNEQFF. The CDR3 DNA follows: TGCAGTGCCCGAGCGGGGGCAGCCTACAATGAGCAGTTCTTC. V is TRBV20-1 and J is TRBJ2-1; 8 nucleotides agree with TRBD2. The junction had 6 bases not matched to a gene; V was cut back by 6 bases and J by 2 bases. This CDR3 spans 14 amino acids. The germline V gene has CDR1 DFQATT and CDR2 SNEGSKA (reference sequence).

The rearrangement links TRBV25-1 to TRBJ2-5; D is possibly TRBD2 (7 bases). This CDR3 is built from 14 residues. Trimming cost V 2 bases and J 1 base, with 8 bases left between them. The germline gives CDR1 MGHDK, CDR2 SYGVNS. This CDR3 reads CASSERGGQETQYF. DNA of the CDR3: TGTGCCAGCAGTGAAAGGGGGGGCCAAGAGACCCAGTACTTC.

This clonotype came up a few times. The chain combines TRBV28 with TRBJ2-5, with D perhaps matching TRBD2 (5 bases). This CDR3 contains 15 residues. CDR1 is MDHEN and CDR2 is SYDVKM in the germline V gene. Trimming pared 5 bases from V and 7 bases from J, leaving 20 bases between. The CDR3 is CASSPLAGLGGTQYF. DNA for the CDR3: TGTGCCAGCAGTCCTCTAGCCGGACTTGGCGGGACCCAGTACTTC. The full variable domain, completed using reference TRBV28 and TRBJ2-5, is DVKVTQSSRYLVKRTGEKVFLECVQDMDHENMFWYRQDPGLGLRLIYFSYDVKMKEKGDIPEGYSVSREKKERFSLILESASTNQTSMYLCASSPLAGLGGTQYFGPGTRLLVL.